This T cell receptor beta chain derives from a study of tumor-infiltrating lymphocytes in primary liver carcinoma. As for the study in general: Tumors measured roughly 4 to 10 cm and were stage T1-T3 N0M0.

This clonotype appeared a single time. Total RNA (roughly 530 ng) served as template for TCR beta cDNA synthesis primed by a constant-region primer. Libraries covering TCR beta were generated through three nested multiplex PCR rounds (using a slightly modified ARM-PCR). A C-beta reverse primer was combined with TRBV1-TRBV30 forward primers in the first two PCR rounds, and each round had approximately 9 cycles. TCRdb re-derived calls from the multiplex PCR reads in MiXCR, one entry per CDR3 protein. Of about 41,000 distinct CDR3 sequences in the sample, approximately 73% were seen once. This CDR3 has 14 residues. Trimming left V 5 bases short and J 11 bases short, with 21 bases between. Looked up from germline, CDR1 is SEHNR and CDR2 is FQNEAQ (reference sequence). DNA and RNA were both co-extracted from roughly 18-30 mg of bulk tissue that had not been sorted.

This sequence joins TRBV7-9 and TRBJ1-2; D remains ambiguous. This receptor was taken from a man aged 35 to 55 with primary liver carcinoma and hepatitis B virus infection. Sequencing was done on a sample of liver tumor tissue from sampling region 2. The subset here: tumor region T2, inferior pole. CDR3 sequence reads: CASSAQGTNYDYTF. Here the CDR3 DNA reads TGTGCCAGCAGCGCGCAAGGAACTAACTATGATTACACCTTC.